In this sample, the clone carrying this T cell receptor beta chain turned up a few times. Its antigen is still unknown. The CDR3 totals 18 residues. V shed 4 bases and J shed 3 bases, with 21 bases lying between them. In germline, CDR1 is MDHEN, CDR2 SYDVKM. Samples came from axillary lymph nodes draining the breast cancer. TCRdb passed the multiplex PCR reads through MiXCR, listing each CDR3 protein once. The sample shows more than 250,000 distinct CDR3 sequences, roughly 31% of them seen only once. This record belongs to a study of breast tumors, draining lymph nodes, adjacent tissues. Broader study findings: Tumor repertoires ranked between lymph nodes and nontumor tissue in diversity, with V and J gene preferences.

The material sequenced was axillary lymph node tissue. The clonotype was recovered from a female donor with breast cancer. Some clones in this sample may be carry-over from other donors' samples. The V gene is TRBV28, the J gene TRBJ1-4; D gene ambiguous. CDR3 in amino acids: CASSSMGVVGSANEKLFF. DNA of the CDR3: TGTGCCAGCAGTTCAATGGGAGTGGTAGGGTCGGCTAATGAAAAACTGTTTTTT.